This is a list of T cell receptor beta chains from one sample in a study of blood T cell repertoires in COVID-19. The table came from immunoSEQ multiplex PCR; TCRdb's copy has only in-frame clones and leaves some out. The data show 60,000 to 90,000 clones, with less than 90% seen just once and 3.5% to 4% held by the top ten. Material: peripheral blood. The receptors here all came from a man in his fifties or sixties with acute or convalescent COVID-19. The CDR3 runs from the conserved cysteine through the conserved F or W. Each record gives: clone size, V gene, J gene, D gene, CDR3 protein, CDR3 DNA. D genes are given only for firm matches. Where a row states a size, it is once, few, many or the class of an expanded clone; other rows omit it.

>-|TRBV28|TRBJ2-3|TRBD2
CASRPGTSGPYSTDTQYF
TGTGCCAGCAGACCCGGGACTAGCGGGCCTTATAGCACAGATACGCAGTATTTT
>few|TRBV9|TRBJ1-1|TRBD1
CASSVQGGDYTEAFF
TGTGCCAGCAGCGTACAAGGGGGCGATTACACTGAAGCTTTCTTT
>-|TRBV6-5|TRBJ1-1|-
CARHWGTSEAFF
TGTGCCAGACACTGGGGAACTAGTGAAGCTTTCTTT
>once|TRBV12-3/TRBV12-4|TRBJ2-4|-
CASRRRGGSIQYF
TGTGCCAGCAGGCGGAGAGGAGGGAGCATTCAGTACTTC
>few|TRBV6-5|TRBJ2-5|-
CASSRGGGQKETQYF
TGTGCCAGCAGTAGGGGAGGTGGGCAGAAAGAGACCCAGTACTTC
>once|TRBV27|TRBJ1-2|-
CASSPGHGYGYTF
TGTGCCAGCAGTCCGGGACACGGCTATGGCTACACCTTC
>-|TRBV19|TRBJ2-7|TRBD2
CASSIAGTSFEQYF
TGTGCCAGTAGTATAGCCGGGACTAGTTTCGAGCAGTACTTC
>-|TRBV27|TRBJ1-1|-
CASSRREDTEAFF
TGTGCCAGCAGCCGAAGGGAGGACACTGAAGCTTTCTTT
>-|TRBV6-5|TRBJ2-2|TRBD1
CASSTGTANTGELFF
TGTGCCAGCAGTACAGGGACAGCGAACACCGGGGAGCTGTTTTTT
>-|TRBV6-5|TRBJ2-7|-
CASSYDANSAYEQYF
TGTGCCAGCAGTTACGACGCCAATAGCGCCTACGAGCAGTACTTC
>-|TRBV6-5|TRBJ2-7|-
CASKRGTEQYF
TGTGCCAGCAAACGCGGGACTGAGCAGTACTTC
>-|TRBV11-3|TRBJ2-2|-
CASSLRGTTGELFF
TGTGCCAGCAGCTTAAGGGGGACCACCGGGGAGCTGTTTTTT
>-|TRBV30|TRBJ1-5|-
CAWSVASNQPQHF
TGTGCCTGGAGTGTAGCAAGCAATCAGCCCCAGCATTTT
>-|TRBV7-2|TRBJ2-5|-
CASSLGSVQETQYF
TGTGCCAGCAGCTTAGGGTCAGTCCAAGAGACCCAGTACTTC
>-|TRBV27|TRBJ1-2|TRBD1
CASRQGNYGYTF
TGTGCCAGCCGACAGGGGAACTATGGCTACACCTTC
>-|TRBV30|TRBJ1-1|-
CARQYGNTEAFF
TGTGCCAGACAATATGGGAACACTGAAGCTTTCTTT
>few|TRBV7-9|TRBJ1-5|-
CASSSGVGGGIQHF
TGTGCCAGCAGTTCCGGAGTGGGGGGAGGAATCCAGCATTTT
>-|TRBV3-1/TRBV3-2|TRBJ1-5|-
CASSQDGGRGQPQHF
TGTGCCAGCAGCCAAGATGGGGGGAGAGGTCAGCCCCAGCATTTT
>-|TRBV7-2|TRBJ2-5|TRBD2
CASSLGIAGGQETQYF
TGTGCCAGCAGCCTCGGAATAGCGGGAGGGCAAGAGACCCAGTACTTC
>-|TRBV6-5|TRBJ1-1|TRBD1
CASNQQGVGTEAFF
TGTGCCAGCAACCAACAGGGGGTTGGCACTGAAGCTTTCTTT
>-|TRBV7-8|TRBJ1-4|-
CASSGGGANEKLFF
TGTGCCAGCAGCGGGGGGGGTGCTAATGAAAAACTGTTTTTT
>-|TRBV24-1|TRBJ1-3|-
CATSVSGNPGNTIYF
TGTGCCACCAGTGTTTCAGGGAACCCTGGAAACACCATATATTTT
>-|TRBV11-1|TRBJ2-7|TRBD1
CASSPAGTGFYEQYF
TGTGCCAGCAGCCCGGCCGGGACAGGTTTCTACGAGCAGTACTTC
>once|TRBV7-3|TRBJ2-3|TRBD2
CASSPRGGQTDTQYF
TGTGCCAGCAGCCCGCGGGGGGGCCAAACAGATACGCAGTATTTT